A single count supports the clone carrying this T cell receptor beta chain. This sample stems from a study of control samples from healthy donors and cancer patients. CDR3 length: 17 residues. The germline V gene has CDR1 SGHDN and CDR2 FVKESK. V lost 1 base and J lost 4, with 16 bases in between. Sequenced by immunoSEQ multiplex PCR; TCRdb stores in-frame clones only, minus some. Altogether about 160,000 clones are present, roughly nine tenths being singletons, with the ten largest covering roughly 0.7%. The V call is TRBV14, the J call TRBJ2-2, with a weak D call TRBD1 (6 bases). The clonotype was recovered from a woman younger than 45 in good health. What was sequenced was blood. As DNA, the CDR3 is TGTGCCAGCAGCCAAGTACAGGGAAGGATGAGCACCGGGGAGCTGTTTTTT. It codes for CASSQVQGRMSTGELFF.